The 14 T cell receptor beta chains presented below share a single source sample, sequenced in a study of beta chain features in type 1 diabetes. Every bit of the isolated RNA underwent reverse transcription, so sequencing read expressed TCRB transcripts. Sequencing used immunoSEQ multiplex PCR; TCRdb keeps in-frame clones, though not all of them. The profile shows roughly 610,000 clones, around 15% of them singletons. Sample: naive CD4+ T cells from blood. All receptors derive from a man aged 18-30 years in good health.

The CDR3 loop is CASSPTGGGLRNEQFF. The CDR3 DNA is TGTGCCAGCAGCCCGACTGGCGGGGGCCTTCGCAATGAGCAGTTCTTC. This rearrangement joins TRBV7-2 to TRBJ2-1; maybe TRBD2 (7 bases). This CDR3 region has 16 residues. V dropped 5 bases and J dropped 6 bases, with 20 bases sitting between them. Germline values: CDR1 SGHTA, CDR2 FQGNSA.

The CDR3 DNA reads TGTGCCAGTAACGGGCAGGGGAGTTGGACTGAAGCTTTCTTT. This codes for CASNGQGSWTEAFF. V usage is TRBV19 and J usage is TRBJ1-1, with a tentative D call TRBD1 (6 bases). The CDR3 length is 14 residues. The germline gives CDR1 LNHDA, CDR2 SQIVND (reference sequence). Trimming stripped 7 bases from V and 5 bases from J, with 17 bases between.

This clone appeared a few times. V usage is TRBV21-1 and J usage is TRBJ2-5; the table's D call TRBD2 went unverified against the DNA. TRBV21-1 is assigned pseudogene status. The CDR3 covers 17 residues. The CDR3 bases are TGTGCCAGCAGCAAAGAGGCAGCGGGAGGGCCAGAAGAGACCCAGTACTTC. Translation gives CASSKEAAGGPEETQYF.

For this clone: An end of the junction does not agree with germline; a read error may underlie this. The rearrangement uses TRBV6-5 and TRBJ2-3, with a weak D call TRBD2 (6 bases). The CDR3 spans 14 residues. Germline assignment: CDR1 MNHEY and CDR2 SVGAGI. CDR3 coding DNA: TGTGCCATCAGTGAACACGGGAGTTCTGATACGCAGTATTTT. Its protein is CAISEHGSSDTQYF.

This clone turned up a few times. The V gene is TRBV28, the J gene TRBJ1-3; a weak D match, TRBD1 (5 bases). This CDR3 is built from 15 residues. V was trimmed by 5 bases and J by 0 bases, leaving 11 bases between them. CDR1 and CDR2 (germline): MDHEN, SYDVKM. The chain's CDR3 is CASSLGQRSGNTIYF. CDR3 nucleotides: TGTGCCAGCAGTCTAGGACAACGCTCTGGAAACACCATATATTTT.

The rearrangement joins TRBV9 to TRBJ2-3; tentative D call: TRBD2 (5 bases). This CDR3 is built from 15 residues. The V end was cut by 2 bases, the J end by 1 base, with 11 bases between. Germline V lookup: CDR1 SGDLS, CDR2 YYNGEE. Written as DNA, the CDR3 is TGTGCCAGCAGCGTGATGACCGGGGGCACAGATACGCAGTATTTT. Residues: CASSVMTGGTDTQYF.

This clone turned up a few times. The chain couples TRBV6-1 to TRBJ1-2; no firm D call. V lost 0 bases to trimming and J lost 6 bases, with 11 bases between them. This CDR3 has 14 residues. Germline V gene lookup returns CDR1 MNHNS and CDR2 SASEGT. Here the CDR3 DNA reads TGTGCCAGCAGTGAAGCGCTGCTACGGGATGGCTACACCTTC. This translates into CASSEALLRDGYTF.

This clone occurred a few times. The chain recombines TRBV27 with TRBJ2-1, with TRBD2 matching 9 bases. CDR3 size: 15 residues. Trimming cost V 4 bases and J 0 bases; bases outside gene matches: 1. From germline, CDR1 is MNHEY and CDR2 SMNVEV (reference sequence). In nucleotides, the CDR3 is TGTGCCAGCAGTTATAGCGGGAGCTCCTACAATGAGCAGTTCTTC. This translates into CASSYSGSSYNEQFF.

This clone was observed a few times. J is TRBJ2-1 and V is TRBV14, with D possibly TRBD1 on 6 matching bases. CDR1 is SGHDN, CDR2 FVKESK, per germline. V lost 4 bases, J lost 9 bases, and 16 bases lay in between. The CDR3 spans 14 residues. The CDR3 region has the DNA TGTGCCAGCAGCCCTTGGCGGACAGCACCTGAGCAGTTCTTC. Translating gives CASSPWRTAPEQFF.

This chain links TRBV6-5 with TRBJ1-4; D is unresolved. Trimming cost V 6 bases and J 8 bases, with 16 bases left between them. There are 14 residues in the CDR3. Germline V CDR1 and CDR2: MNHEY, SVGAGI. CDR3 nucleotides: TGTGCCAGCAGCTTCGGGTCTCTAGGGGAAAAACTGTTTTTT. It yields the protein CASSFGSLGEKLFF.

V is TRBV9 and J is TRBJ2-1; TRBD2 matches 8 bases. This CDR3 comprises 15 residues. Germline-derived CDR1 and CDR2 are SGDLS and YYNGEE. The J segment lost 8 bases and the V segment lost 0 bases, leaving 7 bases of the junction unmatched. The CDR3 protein is CASSVVGLVRDEQFF. The CDR3 region has the DNA TGTGCCAGCAGCGTAGTGGGACTAGTAAGGGATGAGCAGTTCTTC.

The chain uses TRBV19 and TRBJ2-2, with 7 bases aligning to TRBD1. The germline gives CDR1 LNHDA, CDR2 SQIVND (reference sequence). With V trimmed by 9 bases and J by 0 bases, 10 bases remained unmatched. This CDR3 is built from 16 residues. CDR3 residues: CASSQQGPPNTGELFF. CDR3 nucleotide sequence: TGTGCCAGCAGTCAACAGGGGCCCCCGAACACCGGGGAGCTGTTTTTT.

In its sample, this clone was seen many times. The CDR3 is CASSHNTDTQYF. The CDR3, as DNA: TGTGCCAGCAGCCACAACACAGATACGCAGTATTTT. The chain combines TRBV14 with TRBJ2-3, with D hard to call. Germline values: CDR1 SGHDN, CDR2 FVKESK. V dropped 3 bases and J dropped 2 bases, with 3 bases sitting between them. The CDR3 consists of 12 residues.

This chain links TRBV19 with TRBJ2-3; 13 nucleotides agree with TRBD2. The CDR3 is 16 residues long. CDR1 and CDR2 from the germline V gene are LNHDA and SQIVND (reference sequence). V dropped 1 base and J dropped 6; count of bases not matched to a gene: 4. CDR3 sequence (DNA): TGTGCCAGTAGTATAGTTCGGACTAGCGGGAGCGATACGCAGTATTTT. It yields the protein CASSIVRTSGSDTQYF.